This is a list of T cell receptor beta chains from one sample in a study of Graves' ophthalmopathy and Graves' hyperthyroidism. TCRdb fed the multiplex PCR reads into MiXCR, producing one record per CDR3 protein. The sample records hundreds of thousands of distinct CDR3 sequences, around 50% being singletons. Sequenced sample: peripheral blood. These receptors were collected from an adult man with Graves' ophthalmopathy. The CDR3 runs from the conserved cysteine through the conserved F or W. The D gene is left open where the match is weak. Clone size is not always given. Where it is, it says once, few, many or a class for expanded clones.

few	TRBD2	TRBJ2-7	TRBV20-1	CSASDYSGTGSYEQYF	TGCAGTGCTAGTGATTACAGCGGGACCGGCTCCTACGAGCAGTACTTC
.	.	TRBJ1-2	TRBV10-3	CASSEAGGGYGYTF	TGTGCCAGCAGTGAAGCTGGGGGAGGCTATGGCTACACCTTC
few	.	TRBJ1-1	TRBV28	CASSFGLNTEAFF	TGTGCCAGCAGTTTCGGCTTGAACACTGAAGCTTTCTTT
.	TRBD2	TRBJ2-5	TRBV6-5	CASSLIGGIQETQYF	TGTGCCAGCAGCCTTATCGGGGGGATCCAAGAGACCCAGTACTTC
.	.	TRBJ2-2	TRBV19	CASSWSGETGELFF	TGTGCCAGTAGTTGGTCAGGGGAAACCGGGGAGCTGTTTTTT
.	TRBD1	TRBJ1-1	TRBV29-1	CSVDETGSSEAFF	TGCAGCGTTGACGAGACAGGGAGCTCTGAAGCTTTCTTT
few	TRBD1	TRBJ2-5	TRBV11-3	CASQLKRTGGRETQYF	TGTGCCAGCCAACTGAAGCGGACAGGCGGACGGGAGACCCAGTACTTC
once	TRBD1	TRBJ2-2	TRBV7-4	CASSGQGPHTGELFF	TGTGCCAGCAGCGGACAGGGTCCGCACACCGGGGAGCTGTTTTTT
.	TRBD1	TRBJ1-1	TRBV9	CASSQVFKGARNEAFF	TGTGCCAGCAGCCAAGTATTTAAGGGGGCGCGTAATGAAGCTTTCTTT
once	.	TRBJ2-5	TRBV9	CASSAGNGNQETQYF	TGTGCCAGCAGCGCAGGGAACGGGAACCAAGAGACCCAGTACTTC
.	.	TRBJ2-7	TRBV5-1	CASSLAPYRAYEQYF	TGCGCCAGCAGCTTGGCCCCCTATAGGGCCTACGAGCAGTACTTC
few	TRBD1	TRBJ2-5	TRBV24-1	CATRMTGGETQYF	TGTGCCACCAGGATGACAGGGGGGGAGACCCAGTACTTC
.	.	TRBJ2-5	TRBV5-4	CASSYRGGKETQYF	TGTGCCAGCAGCTACAGGGGGGGAAAAGAGACCCAGTACTTC
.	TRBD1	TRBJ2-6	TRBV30	CAWSQGQPNNVLTF	TGTGCCTGGAGTCAGGGACAGCCTAACAACGTCCTGACTTTC
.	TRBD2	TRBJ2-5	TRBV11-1	CASSLATGTTQETQYF	TGTGCCAGCAGCTTAGCCACCGGGACTACCCAAGAGACCCAGTACTTC
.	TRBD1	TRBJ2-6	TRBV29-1	CSVVPQDRATYVLTF	TGCAGCGTTGTACCCCAGGACAGGGCGACCTACGTCCTGACTTTC
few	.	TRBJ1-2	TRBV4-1	CASSQDRGRGYTF	TGCGCCAGCAGCCAAGATCGGGGGAGGGGCTACACCTTC
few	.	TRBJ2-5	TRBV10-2	CASSAGTVQETQYF	TGTGCCAGCAGTGCCGGGACGGTCCAAGAGACCCAGTACTTC
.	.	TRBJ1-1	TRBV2	CASSAATEAFF	TGTGCCAGCAGCGCTGCCACTGAAGCTTTCTTT
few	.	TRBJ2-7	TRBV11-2	CAGSPGPTYEQYF	TGTGCCGGGTCCCCCGGGCCGACCTACGAGCAGTACTTC
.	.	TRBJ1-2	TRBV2	CASSYRENYGCTF	TGTGCCAGCAGTTACAGGGAGAACTATGGCTGCACCTTC
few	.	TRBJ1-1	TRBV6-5	CASSYSAVNTEAFF	TGTGCCAGCAGTTACTCCGCAGTGAACACTGAAGCTTTCTTT
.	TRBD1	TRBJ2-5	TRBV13	CASLGQEETPYF	TGTGCCTCCCTCGGACAGGAAGAGACCCCGTACTTC
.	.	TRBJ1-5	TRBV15	CAISRPPGGNQPQHF	TGTGCCATCAGCAGACCCCCAGGGGGCAATCAGCCCCAGCATTTT
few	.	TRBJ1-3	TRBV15	CATRRSSSGNTIYF	TGTGCCACCAGGCGCAGTTCCTCTGGAAACACCATATATTTT
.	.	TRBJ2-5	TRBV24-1	CATSDRTLQETQYF	TGTGCCACCAGTGACCGGACACTACAAGAGACCCAGTACTTC
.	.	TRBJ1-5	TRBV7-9	CAGSLDLNQPQHF	TGTGCCGGCAGCTTGGACCTCAATCAGCCCCAGCATTTT
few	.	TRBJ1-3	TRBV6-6	CASSYNSGQNTIYF	TGTGCCAGCAGTTACAACAGTGGGCAAAACACCATATATTTT
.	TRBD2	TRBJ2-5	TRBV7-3	CASSPGTSGRQETQYF	TGTGCCAGCAGCCCCGGGACTAGCGGGCGACAAGAGACCCAGTACTTC
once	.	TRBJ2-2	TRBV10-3	CASKYRVGELFF	TGTGCCAGCAAGTATCGGGTCGGGGAGCTGTTTTTT
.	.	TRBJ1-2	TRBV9	CASSQRQYGYTF	TGTGCCAGCAGCCAACGGCAATATGGCTACACCTTC
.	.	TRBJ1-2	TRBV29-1	CATPGGRGYGYTF	TGTGCGACGCCGGGGGGACGGGGCTATGGCTACACCTTC
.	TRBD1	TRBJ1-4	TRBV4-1	CASSQEDRGREKLFF	TGCGCCAGCAGCCAAGAAGACAGGGGACGGGAAAAACTGTTTTTT
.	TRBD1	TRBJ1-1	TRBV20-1	CSARLSTGALGEAFF	TGCAGTGCTAGACTTTCCACAGGGGCGCTGGGTGAAGCTTTCTTT
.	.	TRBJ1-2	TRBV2	CAGSVLQEGYGYTF	TGTGCCGGCAGTGTTTTACAGGAAGGCTATGGCTACACCTTC
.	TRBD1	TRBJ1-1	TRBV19	CASRDTGDAEAFF	TGCGCCAGCCGCGATACAGGGGACGCTGAAGCTTTCTTT
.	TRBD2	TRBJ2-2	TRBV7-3	CASSARAPGLADTGELFF	TGTGCCAGCAGCGCGCGGGCCCCGGGACTAGCGGACACCGGGGAGCTGTTTTTT
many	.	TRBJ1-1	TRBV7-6	CASSPGGPRSEAFF	TGTGCCAGCAGCCCGGGGGGTCCGAGGTCTGAAGCTTTCTTT
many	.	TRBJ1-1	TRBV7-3	CASSPQGRSEAFF	TGTGCCAGCAGCCCCCAGGGAAGGAGTGAAGCTTTCTTT
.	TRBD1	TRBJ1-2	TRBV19	CASIETGTNYGYTF	TGTGCCAGTATAGAGACAGGGACTAACTATGGCTACACCTTC
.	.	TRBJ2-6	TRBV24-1	CAASEPTDPADSGANVLTF	TGTGCCGCCAGTGAACCGACAGACCCCGCAGACTCTGGGGCCAACGTCCTGACTTTC
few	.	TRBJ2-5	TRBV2	CASSYSKEETQYF	TGTGCCAGCAGTTACTCGAAAGAAGAGACCCAGTACTTC
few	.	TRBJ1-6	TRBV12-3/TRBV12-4	CASTSLRGGRYNSPLHF	TGTGCCAGCACCTCATTGAGGGGGGGACGGTATAATTCACCCCTCCACTTT
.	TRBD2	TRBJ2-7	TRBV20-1	CSAGQGTRGLYEQYF	TGCAGTGCTGGACAAGGGACTAGGGGCCTCTACGAGCAGTACTTC
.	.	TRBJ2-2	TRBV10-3	CAISEQIDAGELFF	TGTGCCATCAGTGAACAAATTGACGCCGGGGAGCTGTTTTTT
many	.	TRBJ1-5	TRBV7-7	CASSLAVNQPQHF	TGTGCTAGCAGCTTAGCAGTGAATCAGCCCCAGCATTTT
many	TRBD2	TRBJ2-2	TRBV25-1	CASSASGRAWNTGELFF	TGTGCCAGCAGTGCGAGCGGGAGGGCCTGGAACACCGGGGAGCTGTTTTTT
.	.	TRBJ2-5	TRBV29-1	CSSEPVSRGYQETQYF	TGCAGCAGTGAGCCGGTGTCTAGGGGGTACCAAGAGACCCAGTACTTC
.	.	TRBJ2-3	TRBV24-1	CATSDSAASTDTQYF	TGTGCCACCAGTGATTCGGCAGCAAGTACAGATACGCAGTATTTT
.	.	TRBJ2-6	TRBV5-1	CASSLNSGPPSGANVLTF	TGCGCCAGCAGCTTAAACAGTGGGCCACCCTCTGGGGCCAACGTCCTGACTTTC
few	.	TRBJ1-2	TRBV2	CASSYRPPDSRYGYTF	TGTGCCAGCAGTTACAGACCACCGGACAGTAGATATGGCTACACCTTC
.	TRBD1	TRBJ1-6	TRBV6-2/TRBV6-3	CASSPGQGFGSPLHF	TGTGCCAGCAGTCCGGGACAGGGATTTGGATCACCCCTCCACTTT